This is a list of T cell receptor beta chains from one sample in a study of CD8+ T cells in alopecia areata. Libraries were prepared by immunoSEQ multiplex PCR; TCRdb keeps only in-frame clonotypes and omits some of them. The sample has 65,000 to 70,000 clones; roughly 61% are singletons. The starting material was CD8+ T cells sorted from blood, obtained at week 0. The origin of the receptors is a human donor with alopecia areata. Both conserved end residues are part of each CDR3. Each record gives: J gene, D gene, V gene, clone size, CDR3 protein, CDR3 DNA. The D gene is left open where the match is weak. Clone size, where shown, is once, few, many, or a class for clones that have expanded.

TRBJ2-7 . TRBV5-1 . CASSYGKTYEQYF TGCGCCAGCAGCTATGGGAAAACCTACGAGCAGTACTTC
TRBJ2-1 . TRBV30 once CAWRGQSDEQFF TGTGCCTGGAGAGGGCAATCGGATGAGCAGTTCTTC
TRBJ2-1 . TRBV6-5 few CASSSAVYEQFF TGTGCCAGCAGTTCCGCTGTTTATGAGCAGTTCTTC
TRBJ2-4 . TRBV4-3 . CASSQDLGLGSKNIQYF TGCGCCAGCAGCCAAGATCTAGGTCTTGGGTCCAAAAACATTCAGTACTTC
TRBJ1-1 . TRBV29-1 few CSPDLGSEAFF TGCAGCCCCGACCTAGGCTCTGAAGCTTTCTTT
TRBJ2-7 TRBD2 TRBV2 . CASNPSGGQSYEQYF TGTGCCAGCAACCCTAGCGGGGGGCAATCCTACGAGCAGTACTTC
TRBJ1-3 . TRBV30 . CAWSDGVSGNTIYF TGTGCCTGGAGTGACGGCGTCTCTGGAAACACCATATATTTT
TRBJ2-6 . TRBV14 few CASSQESSGANVLTF TGTGCCAGCAGCCAAGAAAGTTCTGGGGCCAACGTCCTGACTTTC
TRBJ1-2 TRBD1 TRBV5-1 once CASSPSVRTGGYGYTF TGCGCCAGCAGCCCATCGGTCAGGACAGGGGGCTATGGCTACACCTTC
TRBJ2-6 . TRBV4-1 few CASSQETSGANVLTF TGCGCCAGCAGCCAGGAAACCTCTGGGGCCAACGTCCTGACTTTC
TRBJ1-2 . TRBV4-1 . CASSQDLGLGGSNGYTF TGCGCCAGCAGCCAAGATCTTGGGCTTGGAGGGTCGAATGGCTACACCTTC
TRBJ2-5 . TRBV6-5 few CASSDAGKETQYF TGTGCCAGCAGTGACGCAGGGAAAGAGACCCAGTACTTC
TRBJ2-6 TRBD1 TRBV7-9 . CASSRQGSGANVLTF TGTGCCAGCAGCCGACAGGGATCTGGGGCCAACGTCCTGACTTTC
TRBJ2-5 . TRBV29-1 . CSVEVGDETQYF TGCAGCGTTGAAGTGGGGGACGAGACCCAGTACTTC
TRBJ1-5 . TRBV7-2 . CASTLGGWQPQHF TGTGCCAGCACCTTGGGTGGGTGGCAGCCCCAGCATTTT
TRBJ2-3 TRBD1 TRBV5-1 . CASSLKIAGQGTDTQYF TGCGCCAGCAGCTTGAAGATAGCGGGACAGGGGACAGATACGCAGTATTTT
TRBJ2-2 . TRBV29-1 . CSVEALGSGLDGELFF TGCAGCGTTGAAGCTCTCGGGAGTGGCCTTGACGGGGAGCTGTTTTTT
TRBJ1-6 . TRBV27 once CASSRGLRSPLHF TGTGCCAGCAGTCGCGGACTTCGCTCACCCCTCCACTTT
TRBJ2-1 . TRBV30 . CAWTVGVGVRGNEQFF TGTGCCTGGACTGTGGGGGTCGGCGTTAGAGGGAATGAGCAGTTCTTC
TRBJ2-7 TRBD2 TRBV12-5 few CASGSGGSGYEQYF TGTGCAAGTGGTTCGGGGGGTAGTGGCTACGAGCAGTACTTC
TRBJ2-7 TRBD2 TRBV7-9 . CASSRGSYEQYF TGTGCCAGCAGCCGCGGGAGCTACGAGCAGTACTTC
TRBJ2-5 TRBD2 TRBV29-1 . CSVGLAGGQETQYF TGCAGCGTCGGACTAGCGGGGGGCCAAGAGACCCAGTACTTC
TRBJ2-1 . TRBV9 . CASSAGLYNEQFF TGTGCCAGCAGCGCGGGACTGTACAATGAGCAGTTCTTC
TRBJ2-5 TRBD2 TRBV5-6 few CASSTGTSGRQETQYF TGTGCCAGCAGCACAGGGACTAGCGGGAGACAAGAGACCCAGTACTTC
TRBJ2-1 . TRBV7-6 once CASSSRSAEQFF TGTGCCAGCAGCTCACGGAGTGCTGAGCAGTTCTTC
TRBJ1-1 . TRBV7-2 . CASSRDDTEAFF TGTGCCAGCAGCCGGGATGACACTGAAGCTTTCTTT
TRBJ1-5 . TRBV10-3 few CAISESAASNQPQHF TGTGCCATCAGTGAGTCTGCGGCAAGCAATCAGCCCCAGCATTTT
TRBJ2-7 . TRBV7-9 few CASSLGVYEQYF TGTGCCAGCAGCTTAGGCGTCTACGAGCAGTACTTC
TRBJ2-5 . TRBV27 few CASSSLDPTPETQYF TGTGCCAGCAGTTCTCTGGACCCTACACCAGAGACCCAGTACTTC
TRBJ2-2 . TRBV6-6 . CASSYGENTGELFF TGTGCCAGCAGTTACGGGGAGAACACCGGGGAGCTGTTTTTT
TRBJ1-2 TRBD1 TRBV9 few CASSVGTGGLNYGYTF TGTGCCAGCAGCGTAGGGACAGGTGGCCTGAACTATGGCTACACCTTC
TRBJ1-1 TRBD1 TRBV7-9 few CASSLALGQGLLAEAFF TGTGCCAGCAGCCTCGCGCTTGGACAGGGGTTATTGGCTGAAGCTTTCTTT
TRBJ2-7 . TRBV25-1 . CASSSPPVRGGEQYF TGTGCCAGCAGTTCCCCCCCGGTGAGGGGGGGGGAGCAGTACTTC
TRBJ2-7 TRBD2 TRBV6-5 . CASSFSGGYEQYF TGTGCCAGCAGTTTTAGCGGGGGGTACGAGCAGTACTTC
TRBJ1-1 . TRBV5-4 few CASSGDMTVEAFF TGTGCCAGCAGCGGGGACATGACCGTTGAAGCTTTCTTT
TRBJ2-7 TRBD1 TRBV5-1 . CASSFRDRGIDEQYF TGCGCCAGCAGCTTCCGCGACAGGGGTATAGACGAGCAGTACTTC
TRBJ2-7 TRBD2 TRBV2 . CASSVRGGVSYEQYF TGTGCCAGCAGTGTGCGGGGGGGCGTATCCTACGAGCAGTACTTC
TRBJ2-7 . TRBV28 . CASSLVWEGAYEQYF TGTGCCAGCAGTTTAGTGTGGGAGGGGGCCTACGAGCAGTACTTC
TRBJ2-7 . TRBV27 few CASSIKGRYEQYF TGTGCCAGCAGCATCAAGGGGAGATACGAGCAGTACTTC
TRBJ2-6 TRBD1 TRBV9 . CASSSGGLRANVLTF TGTGCCAGCAGCTCAGGGGGTCTGAGGGCCAACGTCCTGACTTTC
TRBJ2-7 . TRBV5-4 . CASSLGTVTSSYEQYF TGTGCCAGCAGCTTGGGTACCGTTACCAGCTCCTACGAGCAGTACTTC